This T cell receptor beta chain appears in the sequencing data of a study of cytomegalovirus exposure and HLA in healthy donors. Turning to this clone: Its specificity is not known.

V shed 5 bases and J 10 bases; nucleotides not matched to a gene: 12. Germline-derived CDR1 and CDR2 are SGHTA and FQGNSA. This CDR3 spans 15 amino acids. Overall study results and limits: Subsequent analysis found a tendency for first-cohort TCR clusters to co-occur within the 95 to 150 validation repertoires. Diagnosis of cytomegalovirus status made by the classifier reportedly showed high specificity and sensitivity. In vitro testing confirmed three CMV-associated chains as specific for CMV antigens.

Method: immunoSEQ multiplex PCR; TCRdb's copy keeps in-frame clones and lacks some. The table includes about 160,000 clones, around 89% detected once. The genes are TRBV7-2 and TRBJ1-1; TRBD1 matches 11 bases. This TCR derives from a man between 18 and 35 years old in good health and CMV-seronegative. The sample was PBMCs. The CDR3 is CASSRPAGTGGLAFF. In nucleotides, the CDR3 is TGTGCCAGCAGCCGCCCCGCCGGGACAGGGGGTTTAGCTTTCTTT.